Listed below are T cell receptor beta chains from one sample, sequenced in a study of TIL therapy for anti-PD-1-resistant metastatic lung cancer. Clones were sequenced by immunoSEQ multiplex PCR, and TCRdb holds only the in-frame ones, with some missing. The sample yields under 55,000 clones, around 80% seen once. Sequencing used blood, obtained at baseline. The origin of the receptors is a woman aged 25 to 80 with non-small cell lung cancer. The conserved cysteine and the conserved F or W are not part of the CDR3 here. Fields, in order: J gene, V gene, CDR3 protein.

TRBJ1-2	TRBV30	AWSITRGGNGYT
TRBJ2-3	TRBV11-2	ASSPIAGGTTDTQY
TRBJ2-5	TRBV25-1	ASSEGYFGDETQY
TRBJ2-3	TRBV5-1	ASSLTGEDTQY
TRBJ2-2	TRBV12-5	ASATGNTGELF
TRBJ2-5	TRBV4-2	ASSQDLVGVQETQY
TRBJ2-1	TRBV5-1	ASSRTSGGRNEQF
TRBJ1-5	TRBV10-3	AISESGHQPQH
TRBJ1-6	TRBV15	ATSRDTGGNSPLH
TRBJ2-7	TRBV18	ASSPPSPEQY
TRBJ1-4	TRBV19	ASSISGFGEKLF
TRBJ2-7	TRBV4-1	ASSSGTEYEQY
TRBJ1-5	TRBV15	ATSIGQTNQPQH
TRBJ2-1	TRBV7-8	ASSLKRIAEVDEQF
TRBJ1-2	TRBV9	ASSVETESAGYT
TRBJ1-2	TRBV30	AWSVAVNYGYT
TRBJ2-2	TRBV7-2	ASSLSGATGELF
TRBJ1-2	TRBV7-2	ASSPGTLVGYT
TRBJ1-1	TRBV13	ASREYGLNTEAF
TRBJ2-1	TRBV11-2	ASSFWASRGFYNEQF
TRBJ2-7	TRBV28	AIGRTGTYEQY
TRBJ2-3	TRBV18	ASSGQGRDTQY
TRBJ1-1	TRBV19	ASSKLGAGTEAF
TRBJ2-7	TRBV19	ASSTSRAQGQQY
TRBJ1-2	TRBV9	ASSVFLNYGYT
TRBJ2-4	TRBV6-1	ASSEKGAKNIQY
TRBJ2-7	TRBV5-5	ASSPSPSTGFEQY
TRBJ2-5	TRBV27	ASSLSQGPQETQY
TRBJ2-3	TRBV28	ASSLPDTDTQY
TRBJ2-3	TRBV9	ASAIGRWRSGTDTQY